A single sample is the source of the 27 T cell receptor beta chains below, sequenced in a study of OX40 agonist ivuxolimab in advanced cancers. Generated by immunoSEQ multiplex PCR, the TCRdb table keeps only in-frame clones and is missing some. Of about 150,000 clones in the sample, 94% were seen once. The sequencing here drew on CD4+ or CD8+ T cells sorted from blood, taken in a trial of the OX40 agonist ivuxolimab. The source of these receptors is an adult with an advanced solid tumor such as melanoma, head and neck, liver or kidney cancer.

The V call is TRBV6-5, the J call TRBJ1-2; TRBD1 agrees at 8 bases. The CDR3 has 13 residues. V lost 6 bases, J lost 6 bases, and 6 bases stayed unmatched. CDR1 MNHEY and CDR2 SVGAGI come from the germline V gene. CDR3 loop: CASRSQGVDGYTF. In DNA, the CDR3 is TGTGCCAGCAGATCACAGGGGGTAGATGGCTACACCTTC.

This chain joins TRBV19 and TRBJ2-6; possibly TRBD1 for D (6 bases). Germline-derived CDR1 and CDR2 are LNHDA and SQIVND (reference sequence). The CDR3 runs 18 residues. V gave up 5 bases and J gave up 0 bases, with 17 bases separating them. The CDR3 here is CASSYRALIPSGANVLTF. CDR3 nucleotides: TGTGCCAGTAGTTACAGGGCTCTCATCCCCTCTGGGGCCAACGTCCTGACTTTC.

The chain links TRBV27 to TRBJ2-1, with 7 bases lining up with TRBD1. This CDR3 is built from 17 residues. Germline loops: CDR1 MNHEY, CDR2 SMNVEV (reference sequence). The V and J ends lost 1 base and 5 bases, in that order; junction bases with no gene match: 11. The CDR3 DNA sequence: TGTGCCAGCAGTTTATACACCGGGACAGCTCTCGACAATGAGCAGTTCTTC. It codes for CASSLYTGTALDNEQFF.

The rearrangement joins TRBV7-2 to TRBJ2-2; TRBD2 might be the D (5 bases). V lost 1 base, J lost 6 bases, and 12 bases lay in between. The CDR3 contains 15 residues. Germline CDR1 is SGHTA and CDR2 is FQGNSA. The CDR3 sequence: CASSLGFRRAGELFF. As DNA, the CDR3 is TGTGCCAGCAGCTTAGGGTTTAGGCGGGCCGGGGAGCTGTTTTTT. Looking up the rest from reference TRBV7-2 and TRBJ2-2 gives the full variable domain: GAGVSQSPSNKVTEKGKDVELRCDPISGHTALYWYRQSLGQGLEFLIYFQGNSAPDKSGLPSDRFSAERTGGSVSTLTIQRTQQEDSAVYLCASSLGFRRAGELFFGEGSRLTVL.

The CDR3 sequence: CASSPGTGDFQPQHF. DNA of the CDR3: TGTGCCAGCAGCCCCGGGACAGGAGACTTTCAGCCCCAGCATTTT. The rearrangement uses TRBV7-3 and TRBJ1-5, with TRBD1 matching 8 bases. The CDR3 extends over 15 amino acids. Trimming at V came to 5 bases and at J to 6 bases, leaving 9 bases not matched to a gene. Germline assignment: CDR1 SGHTA and CDR2 FQGTGA.

CDR3 protein: CSVQGQETQYF. The CDR3, as DNA: TGCAGCGTACAGGGGCAAGAGACCCAGTACTTC. The chain carries TRBV29-1 and TRBJ2-5; 7 nucleotides match TRBD1. The V gene end was trimmed by 6 bases and the J gene end by 2 bases; junction bases not matched to a gene: 0. There are 11 residues in the CDR3. In germline, CDR1 is SQVTM, CDR2 ANQGSEA.

V usage is TRBV30 and J usage is TRBJ2-7; D might be TRBD1 or TRBD2, each matching 5 bases. Trimming removed 2 bases from V and 0 bases from J, with 8 bases in between. The CDR3 runs to 13 residues. Germline-derived CDR1 and CDR2 are GTSNPN and SVGIG (reference sequence). CDR3 sequence reads: CAWSRDGSYEQYF. CDR3 nucleotides: TGTGCCTGGAGTCGGGACGGCTCCTACGAGCAGTACTTC.

The chain has TRBV28 and TRBJ2-5, with D possibly being TRBD1 or TRBD2 (5 bases each). This CDR3 comprises 13 residues. Trimming took 3 bases from V and 5 from J, leaving 10 bases between them. Germline V gene lookup returns CDR1 MDHEN and CDR2 SYDVKM. CDR3 amino acids: CASSFNWDETQYF. Here the CDR3 DNA reads TGTGCCAGCAGTTTTAATTGGGACGAGACCCAGTACTTC.

This chain uses TRBV5-5 with TRBJ1-1; D unresolved. Germline V gene data show CDR1 as SGHKS and CDR2 as YYEKEE (reference sequence). V was trimmed by 4 bases and J by 4 bases, leaving 11 bases between them. The CDR3 has 13 amino acids. This CDR3 is CASSHGMATEAFF. CDR3 DNA: TGTGCCAGCAGCCATGGGATGGCCACTGAAGCTTTCTTT. Variable domain in full (rest from reference TRBV5-5 and TRBJ1-1): DAGVTQSPTHLIKTRGQQVTLRCSPISGHKSVSWYQQVLGQGPQFIFQYYEKEERGRGNFPDRFSARQFPNYSSELNVNALLLGDSALYLCASSHGMATEAFFGQGTRLTVV.

The chain is built from TRBV11-3 and TRBJ2-1; TRBD1 agrees at 10 bases. This CDR3 is built from 17 residues. Unmatched junction bases numbered 15, after V lost 5 bases and J lost 8 bases. Germline V gene data show CDR1 as SGHNT and CDR2 as YENEEA. CDR3 sequence (DNA): TGTGCCAGCAGCCAACCCGCCGGGACAGGGGTTGCCCATGAGCAGTTCTTC. It specifies CASSQPAGTGVAHEQFF.

CDR3 nucleotides: TGTGCCAGCAGCTTAGCGACGGGTGTCGGCTATGGCTACACCTTC. Its translation: CASSLATGVGYGYTF. The chain uses TRBV7-9 and TRBJ1-2, with no clear D. V was clipped by 0 bases and J by 4 bases, with 12 bases between them. CDR1 SEHNR and CDR2 FQNEAQ come from the germline V gene (reference sequence). The CDR3 has 15 residues.

This clone has ten or more counts. The chain combines TRBV2 with TRBJ2-1, with 10 bases that match TRBD2. The trim removed 2 bases at V and 3 bases at J, leaving 4 bases unmatched. CDR3 length: 16 amino acids. Germline values: CDR1 SNHLY, CDR2 FYNNEI. The CDR3 DNA is TGTGCCAGCAGTGAATGGACTAGCGGACTCTACAATGAGCAGTTCTTC. It codes for CASSEWTSGLYNEQFF.

The chain employs TRBV7-3 and TRBJ1-2; 9 bases are shared with TRBD1. The ends lost 4 bases at V and 8 bases at J; junction bases unmatched: 5. Germline V gene sequence: CDR1 SGHTA, CDR2 FQGTGA. The CDR3 is made up of 13 amino acids. The CDR3 loop is CASSSGQGDGYTF. CDR3 nucleotides: TGTGCCAGCAGCTCGGGACAGGGAGACGGCTACACCTTC.

This clone came up once. The chain links TRBV19 to TRBJ1-5, with D possibly being TRBD1 (6 bases). The germline V gene has CDR1 LNHDA and CDR2 SQIVND (reference sequence). The V gene lost 8 bases and the J gene lost 10 bases, with 18 bases spanning the gap. The CDR3 loop spans 13 amino acids. The CDR3 coding sequence is TGTGCCAGTGGGGAGGACAGCCGAACACCCCAGCATTTT. Translating it yields CASGEDSRTPQHF.

The V call is TRBV6-5, the J call TRBJ2-1; D call uncertain. This CDR3 comprises 15 residues. CDR1 is MNHEY and CDR2 is SVGAGI in the germline V gene. The V end was cut by 5 bases, the J end by 5 bases, with 16 bases between. CDR3 DNA sequence: TGTGCCAGCAGTCCTCGAGATGCCGCCGACAATGAGCAGTTCTTC. This sequence encodes CASSPRDAADNEQFF.

The chain couples TRBV5-1 to TRBJ2-3; no firm D call. This CDR3 has 13 amino acids. Trimming cost V 3 bases and J 6 bases, with 11 bases left between them. The germline gives CDR1 SGHRS, CDR2 YFSETQ. The CDR3 nucleotides read TGCGCCAGCAGCTCCGCCGGGTTGGATACGCAGTATTTT. Its translation: CASSSAGLDTQYF.

The rearrangement links TRBV20-1 to TRBJ2-7; 8 positions match TRBD2. After removal of 7 bases from V and 3 bases from J, the junction contained 2 bases not matched to a gene. The CDR3 consists of 11 residues. CDR1 and CDR2 from the germline V gene are DFQATT and SNEGSKA (reference sequence). CDR3 bases: TGCAGTGGCCTAGCGGGCTACGAGCAGTACTTC. Protein: CSGLAGYEQYF.

DNA for the CDR3: TGTGCCACCAGCAGAGGGACAGCTCACACCATATATTTT. Translation gives CATSRGTAHTIYF. V gene TRBV15 combines with J gene TRBJ1-3, with a weak D call TRBD1 (6 bases). The CDR3 sequence is 13 residues long. Trimming shortened V by 1 base and J by 8 bases, and 9 bases separated the two germline ends. Per germline, CDR1 LNHNV and CDR2 YYDKDF (reference sequence).

This chain joins TRBV7-2 and TRBJ2-5; D may be TRBD1 (6 bases). Germline V lookup: CDR1 SGHTA, CDR2 FQGNSA. Trimming pared 1 base from V and 6 bases from J, leaving 12 bases between. The CDR3 length is 14 residues. CDR3 sequence: CASSLGRTVQTQYF. The CDR3 DNA follows: TGTGCCAGCAGCTTAGGGCGGACAGTACAGACCCAGTACTTC.

This rearrangement joins TRBV9 to TRBJ2-7; TRBD2 aligns across 9 bases. V trimming: 2 bases; J trimming: 2 bases; junction bases outside the gene matches: 2. CDR1 and CDR2 from the germline V gene are SGDLS and YYNGEE. This CDR3 has 14 amino acids. CDR3 amino acids: CASSVSGGTYEQYF. The CDR3 nucleotides read TGTGCCAGCAGCGTTAGCGGGGGTACCTACGAGCAGTACTTC. The entire variable domain, with the rest obtained from reference TRBV9 and TRBJ2-7, is as follows: DSGVTQTPKHLITATGQRVTLRCSPRSGDLSVYWYQQSLDQGLQFLIQYYNGEERAKGNILERFSAQQFPDLHSELNLSSLELGDSALYFCASSVSGGTYEQYFGPGTRLTVT.

This rearrangement joins TRBV4-1 to TRBJ2-7; D perhaps matches TRBD1 (6 bases). The V and J ends lost 0 bases and 2 bases respectively, with 20 bases between them. This CDR3 comprises 18 residues. CDR1 MGHRA and CDR2 YSYEKL come from the germline V gene. CDR3 in amino acids: CASSQDQYPQGQAYEQYF. As DNA, the CDR3 is TGCGCCAGCAGCCAAGATCAGTACCCCCAGGGGCAAGCCTACGAGCAGTACTTC.

The V and J genes are TRBV11-2 and TRBJ1-5, with D possibly matching TRBD1 (5 bases). Per the germline V gene, CDR1 is SGHAT and CDR2 is FQNNGV. This CDR3 comprises 13 residues. V was clipped by 0 bases and J by 6 bases, with 6 bases between them. The CDR3 DNA sequence: TGTGCCAGCAGCTTAGATAGGGGTCAGCCCCAGCATTTT. Amino acids: CASSLDRGQPQHF.

The chain couples TRBV7-2 to TRBJ2-3; no definite D call. The CDR3 is made up of 15 amino acids. V was clipped by 0 bases and J by 0 bases, with 7 bases between them. The germline CDR1 and CDR2 sequences are SGHTA and FQGNSA. CDR3 coding DNA: TGTGCCAGCAGCTTAGCGGCCATTAGCACAGATACGCAGTATTTT. Residues: CASSLAAISTDTQYF.

This clone appeared once. The chain uses TRBV5-1 and TRBJ1-1, with a possible D match to TRBD1 (5 bases). The CDR3 spans 15 residues. Trimming took off 4 bases at V and 0 bases at J, with 13 bases between the two ends. Germline V lookup: CDR1 SGHRS, CDR2 YFSETQ. The CDR3 here is CASSRGPMMNTEAFF. The DNA for the CDR3 is TGCGCCAGCAGCAGGGGACCGATGATGAACACTGAAGCTTTCTTT.

The chain combines TRBV21-1 with TRBJ1-5; the listed D gene, TRBD1, was not tested against the DNA. TRBV21-1 represents a pseudogene. The CDR3 spans 16 residues. The CDR3 nucleotides read TGTGCCAGCAGTCAAAGCTGGGGGCGCCCCGATCAGCCCCAGCATTTT. Its protein is CASSQSWGRPDQPQHF.

The chain links TRBV6-5 to TRBJ1-6, with TRBD1 matching over 8 bases. The V and J ends lost 2 bases and 9 bases, in that order; junction bases with no gene match: 9. CDR3 length: 16 amino acids. Germline V lookup: CDR1 MNHEY, CDR2 SVGAGI. CDR3 sequence reads: CASSYSRQGLGSPLHF. Here the CDR3 DNA reads TGTGCCAGCAGTTACAGCCGACAGGGGTTAGGTTCACCCCTCCACTTT.

The genes are TRBV6-6 and TRBJ1-1; 9 bases map to TRBD1. The V segment lost 7 bases and the J segment 4 bases; nucleotides outside the gene matches: 13. This CDR3 is built from 16 residues. The germline gives CDR1 MNHNY, CDR2 SVGAGI (reference sequence). The CDR3 is CASTPGQGNTATEAFF. The CDR3 bases are TGTGCCAGCACCCCCGGACAGGGGAATACCGCCACTGAAGCTTTCTTT.